This is a list of T cell receptor beta chains from one sample in a study of blood T cell repertoires in COVID-19. TCRdb's copy holds only in-frame clones and misses some; the assay was immunoSEQ multiplex PCR. Here the sample spans approximately 390,000 clones, around 90% being singletons. Sequencing was performed on peripheral blood. Receptors originate from a man in his late teens or twenties with active or convalescent COVID-19. Each CDR3 is given with its conserved first and last residue. The D gene is left open where the match is weak.

d_gene,v_gene,CDR3aa
TRBD1,TRBV7-9,CASSRQGINEQFF
-,TRBV5-6,CASSLGGIGYNEQFF
TRBD2,TRBV4-2,CASSQGTSGYQETQYF
-,TRBV9,CASSELGGSGNTIYF
TRBD2,TRBV11-3,CASSLDSGGASDTQYF
-,TRBV7-8,CASSLVQGGTGELFF
TRBD1,TRBV29-1,CSVILSAGGDYTF
TRBD2,TRBV4-1,CASSQSPSGRADTQYF
-,TRBV7-2,CASSLAGGSYEQYF
TRBD1,TRBV6-5,CASSKGATYEQYF
-,TRBV9,CASGIGALDYNEQFF
-,TRBV18,CASSPLRWSGANVLTF
TRBD1,TRBV7-2,CASSIPGTGFSPLHF
-,TRBV6-5,CASSGEALYGYTF
TRBD1,TRBV5-8,CASLSPGTGIYEQYF
-,TRBV4-2,CASSQTGVSSYEQYF
-,TRBV6-2/TRBV6-3,CASSYSGGRYNEQFF
TRBD1,TRBV11-2,CASSYDREETQYF
TRBD2,TRBV6-4,CASRPGTSNNEQFF
-,TRBV11-2,CASSLSGVLTYEQYF
TRBD1,TRBV19,CASSSRDRGFDEKLFF
-,TRBV4-1,CASSQARDTPVYQQYF
TRBD2,TRBV3-1/TRBV3-2,CASSPLAGGYYEQYF
-,TRBV29-1,CSVEVRGEKLFF
-,TRBV23-1,CASSTIFHHNNSPLHF
-,TRBV27,CASSFGGGTEAFF
-,TRBV7-9,CASSRRYEQFF
TRBD1,TRBV10-3,CAISDGSGGSALHF
TRBD2,TRBV4-2,CASSQESSGGGNADTQYF
-,TRBV18,CASSTSGGNQPQHF
TRBD1,TRBV6-6,CASSYSRQGGNTIYF
TRBD1,TRBV28,CASSLPGQGEGNTIYF